The 8 T cell receptor beta chains below all came from one sample that was sequenced in a study of T-cell memory formation after mild COVID-19. TCRdb re-called the 5' RACE reads through MiXCR, storing one row per CDR3 protein. This table has over 450,000 distinct CDR3 sequences, roughly 20% appearing once. The sequenced sample consisted of PBMCs or a T cell subset sorted from them (not recorded which). Every receptor here comes from an adult woman who had mild COVID-19 (a few samples of this study predate the infection). Cell type and time point are not known.

The rearrangement uses TRBV5-6 and TRBJ2-7; tentative D call: TRBD1 (6 bases). CDR1 and CDR2 (germline): SGHDT, YYEEEE. Trimming pared 3 bases from V and 6 bases from J, leaving 13 bases between. CDR3 length: 13 residues. CDR3: CASSSQGFGEQYF. The CDR3 nucleotides read TGTGCCAGCAGCTCACAGGGATTTGGCGAGCAGTACTTC.

The CDR3 DNA sequence: TGTGCCAGCAGTGCCTTTTTCGGGGGTGGGACTGAAGCTTTCTTT. Translation gives CASSAFFGGGTEAFF. The chain carries TRBV2 and TRBJ1-1; the D gene is possibly TRBD1 (5 bases). Germline-derived CDR1 and CDR2 are SNHLY and FYNNEI. Trimming cost V 4 bases and J 5 bases, with 17 bases left between them. The CDR3 runs to 15 residues.

The chain is built from TRBV5-1 and TRBJ1-4; D possibly corresponds to TRBD1 (6 bases). Germline-derived CDR1 and CDR2 are SGHRS and YFSETQ. The CDR3 totals 15 residues. Trimming stripped 4 bases from V and 2 bases from J, with 12 bases between. CDR3 in DNA: TGCGCCAGCAGCCAGGGGAGGGGGACTAATGAAAAACTGTTTTTT. Protein product: CASSQGRGTNEKLFF.

In this sample, this clonotype turned up many times. The chain recombines TRBV7-9 with TRBJ2-7, with D unresolved. From germline, CDR1 is SEHNR and CDR2 FQNEAQ (reference sequence). CDR3 size: 14 residues. The ends were cut back, 0 bases at V and 2 bases at J, with 8 bases in the middle. In nucleotides, the CDR3 is TGTGCCAGCAGCTTAGCTGATCGGCCCTACGAGCAGTACTTC. Protein sequence: CASSLADRPYEQYF.

In this sample, this clonotype turned up a few times. The chain combines TRBV7-2 with TRBJ1-5; 10 bases are a match to TRBD1. V shed 0 bases, J shed 4 bases, and the junction held 6 bases outside the gene matches. The CDR3 consists of 17 residues. Looked up from germline, CDR1 is SGHTA and CDR2 is FQGNSA. The CDR3 bases are TGTGCCAGCAGCTTAGCGGCCTGGACAGGGGGGAATCAGCCCCAGCATTTT. This gives the protein CASSLAAWTGGNQPQHF.

This chain joins TRBV5-1 and TRBJ2-7; D possibly corresponds to TRBD2 (6 bases). The germline V gene encodes CDR1 SGHRS and CDR2 YFSETQ. V was clipped by 0 bases and J by 5 bases, with 15 bases between them. The CDR3 has 15 amino acids. The CDR3 bases are TGCGCCAGCAGCTTGGGGCGTGCGGGGATCGACGAGCAGTACTTC. This codes for CASSLGRAGIDEQYF.

This clonotype was seen more than once but under ten times. The chain carries TRBV20-1 and TRBJ1-3; D ambiguous. Germline V lookup: CDR1 DFQATT, CDR2 SNEGSKA (reference sequence). This CDR3 contains 13 residues. Trimming removed 4 bases at V and 2 bases at J, with 9 bases between. The CDR3 spells CSATRPAGNTIYF. The CDR3 DNA is TGCAGTGCTACCAGGCCAGCTGGAAACACCATATATTTT.

The genes are TRBV20-1 and TRBJ2-7; 9 bases are shared with TRBD2. This CDR3 has 14 amino acids. V was pared by 4 bases and J by 0 bases, with 4 bases of the junction left unmatched. Germline CDR1 reads DFQATT; CDR2 reads SNEGSKA (reference sequence). In DNA, the CDR3 is TGCAGTGCTAAACTAGCGGGCAGCTCCTACGAGCAGTACTTC. This encodes CSAKLAGSSYEQYF.